Listed here is a single T cell receptor (beta chain). The sample comes from a study of blood T cell repertoires in COVID-19. Study summary: Acute-phase and convalescent COVID-19 samples originated in the United States, Italy and Spain. PBMCs, B-cell-depleted T cells, or T cells were the source of the cDNA or gDNA that made up the material.

CDR3 length: 13 residues. V was pared by 6 bases and J by 3 bases, with 11 bases between. Germline V gene sequence: CDR1 LNHDA, CDR2 SQIVND (reference sequence). Original analysis: How many nucleated cells were present was estimated from reference gene primer amplification. The method was immunoSEQ multiplex PCR; TCRdb's version includes in-frame clones alone and lacks a portion of them. Clonal size and the V and J genes are those of that table, whereas D and trimming came from the DNA. The sample shows about 43,000 clones, just over 85% of them seen only once. The source of this sequence is a man between 60 and 75 years old with active COVID-19. What was sequenced was peripheral blood. This chain uses TRBV19 with TRBJ1-1; no clear D. CDR3 nucleotide sequence: TGTGCCAGTAGCTGGAGCCCGGACACTGAAGCTTTCTTT. It yields the protein CASSWSPDTEAFF. Based on the CDR3 plus reference TRBV19 and TRBJ1-1, the full variable domain is DGGITQSPKYLFRKEGQNVTLSCEQNLNHDAMYWYRQDPGQGLRLIYYSQIVNDFQKGDIAEGYSVSREKKESFPLTVTSAQKNPTAFYLCASSWSPDTEAFFGQGTRLTVV.